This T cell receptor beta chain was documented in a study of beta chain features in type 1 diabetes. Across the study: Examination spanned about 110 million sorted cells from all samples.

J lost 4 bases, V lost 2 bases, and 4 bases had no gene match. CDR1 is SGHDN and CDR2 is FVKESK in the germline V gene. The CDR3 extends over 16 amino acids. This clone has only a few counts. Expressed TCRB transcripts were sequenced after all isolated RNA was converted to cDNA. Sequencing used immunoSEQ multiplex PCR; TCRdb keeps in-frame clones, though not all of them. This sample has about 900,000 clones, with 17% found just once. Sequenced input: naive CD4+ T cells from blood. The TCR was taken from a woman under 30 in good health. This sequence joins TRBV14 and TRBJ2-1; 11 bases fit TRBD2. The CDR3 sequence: CASSQIAGGPYNEQFF. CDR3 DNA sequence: TGTGCCAGCAGCCAAATAGCGGGAGGGCCGTACAATGAGCAGTTCTTC. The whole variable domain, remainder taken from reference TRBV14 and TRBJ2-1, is EAGVTQFPSHSVIEKGQTVTLRCDPISGHDNLYWYRRVMGKEIKFLLHFVKESKQDESGMPNNRFLAERTGGTYSTLKVQPAELEDSGVYFCASSQIAGGPYNEQFFGPGTRLTVL.